These 19 T cell receptor beta chains originate from one sample sequenced in a study of Graves' ophthalmopathy and Graves' hyperthyroidism. Amplification targeted the TCR beta CDR3 regions, with RNA transcripts as the source material. An initial RT-PCR round employing HTBI primers preceded a second-round multiplex PCR. TCRdb analysed the multiplex PCR reads with MiXCR anew, one entry per CDR3 protein. The sample contains about 500,000 distinct CDR3 sequences, about two fifths of which appear only once. What was sequenced was peripheral blood or thyroid tissue (not recorded which). Receptors originate from an adult man with Graves' hyperthyroidism.

This clonotype was counted ten times or more. The chain employs TRBV19 and TRBJ1-1; no firm D call. Trimming took 6 bases from V and 4 from J, leaving 12 bases between them. The CDR3 is 13 residues long. CDR1 is LNHDA, CDR2 SQIVND, per germline (reference sequence). The CDR3 sequence: CASRSQISTEAFF. CDR3 nucleotides: TGTGCCAGTAGGTCCCAGATTAGCACTGAAGCTTTCTTT.

This clonotype was picked up many times. J is TRBJ2-2 and V is TRBV25-1; 8 nucleotides agree with TRBD1. The CDR3 loop spans 14 amino acids. Per germline, CDR1 MGHDK and CDR2 SYGVNS. V dropped 6 bases and J dropped 5; count of bases not matched to a gene: 5. This CDR3 is CASRGQGRTGELFF. CDR3 nucleotides: TGTGCCAGCAGAGGACAGGGCCGGACCGGGGAGCTGTTTTTT.

This clonotype was picked up many times. The chain employs TRBV19 and TRBJ1-1, with D perhaps matching TRBD1 (5 bases). V was cut by 4 bases and J by 12 bases, with 21 bases left in between. CDR3 length equals 14 residues. Germline values: CDR1 LNHDA, CDR2 SQIVND (reference sequence). CDR3 protein: CASSTSGHPQTSFF. In nucleotides, the CDR3 is TGTGCCAGTAGTACTTCCGGACACCCACAAACATCTTTCTTT.

CDR3 sequence reads: CASNSPPPQGGEAFF. The CDR3 DNA reads TGTGCCAGCAACTCGCCGCCCCCGCAGGGCGGCGAAGCTTTCTTT. The chain joins TRBV7-4 to TRBJ1-1, with a possible D match to TRBD1 (5 bases). The ends were cut back, 7 bases at V and 8 bases at J, with 23 bases in the middle. Germline V gives CDR1 SGHVT, CDR2 SQSDAQ. CDR3 size: 15 residues. The variable domain in full, with the rest retrieved from reference TRBV7-4 and TRBJ1-1, is GAGVSQSPRYKVAKRGRDVALRCDSISGHVTLYWYRQTLGQGSEVLTYSQSDAQRDKSGRPSGRFSAERPERSVSTLKIQRTEQGDSAVYLCASNSPPPQGGEAFFGQGTRLTVV.

The V and J genes are TRBV6-1 and TRBJ2-1; D may be TRBD1 (7 bases). With 3 bases removed from V and 5 bases from J, the gap between germline ends came to 17 bases. Germline V gene sequence: CDR1 MNHNS, CDR2 SASEGT. The CDR3 has 16 residues. The CDR3 here is CASSEERGRGDNEQFF. The DNA of the CDR3 is TGTGCCAGCAGTGAGGAGAGGGGCAGGGGGGACAATGAGCAGTTCTTC.

The chain has TRBV19 and TRBJ2-1; the D gene is possibly TRBD1 (7 bases). The CDR3 contains 15 residues. Germline CDR1 and CDR2: LNHDA and SQIVND (reference sequence). Trimming left V 4 bases short and J 0 bases short, with 10 bases between. CDR3 protein: CASSRRDSSYNEQFF. CDR3 sequence (DNA): TGTGCCAGTAGTAGGAGGGACAGCTCCTACAATGAGCAGTTCTTC.

In the case of this clonotype: One end of the junction does not line up with germline, which may come from a read error. This sequence joins TRBV10-3 and TRBJ1-4; 9 nucleotides match TRBD1. The CDR3 contains 15 residues. Germline values: CDR1 ENHRY, CDR2 SYGVKD. The CDR3 DNA is TGTGCCAGCAGTGGCACAGGGGGCTCTAATGAAAAACTGTTTTTT. Translating gives CASSGTGGSNEKLFF.

Only a few counts were recorded for this clonotype. The CDR3 sequence is CASSGDRGIYEQYF. The CDR3 DNA reads as TGTGCCAGCAGTGGGGACAGGGGGATCTACGAGCAGTACTTC. V is TRBV28 and J is TRBJ2-7; 11 bases line up with TRBD1. The length of the CDR3 is 14 residues. V shed 5 bases and J 3 bases; nucleotides not matched to a gene: 3. Per germline, CDR1 MDHEN and CDR2 SYDVKM.

This clonotype was recorded many times. The V call is TRBV29-1, the J call TRBJ1-2; 8 bases fit TRBD1. CDR1 is SQVTM, CDR2 ANQGSEA, per germline. This CDR3 has 13 residues. With V trimmed by 6 bases and J by 2 bases, 5 bases remained unmatched. The CDR3, as DNA: TGCAGCGTAAAGACAGGGGCCAACTATGGCTACACCTTC. This sequence encodes CSVKTGANYGYTF. Full variable domain (remainder filled in from reference TRBV29-1 and TRBJ1-2): SAVISQKPSRDICQRGTSLTIQCQVDSQVTMMFWYRQQPGQSLTLIATANQGSEATYESGFVIDKFPISRPNLTFSTLTVSNMSPEDSSIYLCSVKTGANYGYTFGSGTRLTVV.

This chain links TRBV2 with TRBJ1-2; 7 bases match TRBD1. V shed 0 bases and J 2 bases; nucleotides not matched to a gene: 3. This CDR3 has 15 residues. The germline V gene encodes CDR1 SNHLY and CDR2 FYNNEI. CDR3 in amino acids: CASSEAPGQNYGYTF. CDR3 DNA sequence: TGTGCCAGCAGTGAAGCCCCGGGACAGAACTATGGCTACACCTTC.

This clonotype was counted at least ten times. The rearrangement joins TRBV29-1 to TRBJ2-7, with a tentative D call TRBD2 (6 bases). Germline V gene data show CDR1 as SQVTM and CDR2 as ANQGSEA. Trimming left V 6 bases short and J 4 bases short, with 13 bases between. The CDR3 spans 12 residues. CDR3 residues: CSVPGLNYEQYF. The CDR3 region has the DNA TGCAGCGTGCCGGGACTGAATTACGAGCAGTACTTC.

A word on this clonotype: One base away lies a much larger clone, so this may be a sequencing read error. The V call is TRBV20-1, the J call TRBJ2-7; TRBD2 agrees at 7 bases. Per the germline V gene, CDR1 is DFQATT and CDR2 is SNEGSKA (reference sequence). There are 15 residues in the CDR3. Trimming at V came to 1 base and at J to 2 bases, leaving 8 bases not matched to a gene. CDR3 nucleotides: TGCAGTGCTAGAGCCCTCGGGAGGAAAACCTACGAGCAGTACTTC. The encoded protein is CSARALGRKTYEQYF.

Turning to this clonotype: The conserved final phenylalanine or tryptophan is absent from the CDR3, which likely points to a read error. The rearrangement uses TRBV19 and TRBJ1-1; 7 bases are shared with TRBD1. There are 14 residues in the CDR3. CDR1 is LNHDA, CDR2 SQIVND, per germline (reference sequence). The chain's CDR3 is CACSQGGTNTEAFL. The CDR3 bases are TGTGCCTGTAGCCAGGGGGGTACGAACACTGAAGCTTTCCTT.

Of note for this clonotype: A junction boundary mismatches the germline segment, possibly from a read error. The chain couples TRBV7-2 to TRBJ2-3, with D perhaps TRBD2 (6 bases). Germline V gene sequence: CDR1 SGHTA, CDR2 FQGNSA. This CDR3 is 15 amino acids long. The CDR3 coding sequence is TGTGCCAGCAGCCAAGAGGGACTCAACACAGGTACGCAGTATTTT. Its protein is CASSQEGLNTGTQYF.

A note on this clonotype: A much larger clone differs from this one at a single base, so this may be a read error. In this CDR3 the conserved last residue, phenylalanine or tryptophan, is missing, so a read error is likely. V and J are TRBV7-8 and TRBJ1-5, with 8 nucleotides matching TRBD1. Germline loops: CDR1 SGHVS, CDR2 FQNEAQ. Germline trimming cut 1 base from V and 2 bases from J; bases unmatched to any gene: 4. CDR3 size: 16 residues. Here the CDR3 DNA reads TGTGCCAGCAGCTTAGGAGGGACAGGAGGCAATCAGCCCCAGCATTCT. This gives the protein CASSLGGTGGNQPQHS.

This clonotype has ten or more counts. The CDR3 here is CSVAAGLNQPQHF. The CDR3 DNA reads as TGCAGCGTTGCGGCCGGACTCAATCAGCCCCAGCATTTT. The chain uses TRBV29-1 and TRBJ1-5; no firm D call. Between the trimmed V and J ends, which lost 4 bases and 3 bases, there was a span of 10 bases. CDR3 size: 13 residues. The germline CDR1 and CDR2 sequences are SQVTM and ANQGSEA. The full variable domain, its missing parts supplied by reference TRBV29-1 and TRBJ1-5, is SAVISQKPSRDICQRGTSLTIQCQVDSQVTMMFWYRQQPGQSLTLIATANQGSEATYESGFVIDKFPISRPNLTFSTLTVSNMSPEDSSIYLCSVAAGLNQPQHFGDGTRLSIL.

This clonotype was detected ten times or more. The chain employs TRBV12-3 or TRBV12-4 and TRBJ2-2; D may be TRBD2 (6 bases). V was shortened by 7 bases and J by 6 bases, with 24 bases between the two germline ends. This CDR3 contains 17 residues. CDR3: CASTHFGLAWFAGELFF. CDR3 DNA sequence: TGTGCCAGCACCCACTTCGGGCTAGCGTGGTTCGCCGGGGAGCTGTTTTTT.

In this sample, this clonotype turned up many times. This chain links TRBV19 with TRBJ2-7, with TRBD1 matching over 9 bases. This CDR3 region has 14 residues. Trimming at V came to 9 bases and at J to 1 base, leaving 7 bases not matched to a gene. Per germline, CDR1 LNHDA and CDR2 SQIVND (reference sequence). In nucleotides, the CDR3 is TGTGCCAGCACCCGACAGGGGGGATCCTACGAGCAGTACTTC. This encodes CASTRQGGSYEQYF.

The rearrangement joins TRBV7-3 to TRBJ2-2; D remains ambiguous. This CDR3 has 11 residues. Germline V gene lookup returns CDR1 SGHTA and CDR2 FQGTGA. The V and J ends lost 9 bases and 9 bases respectively, with 11 bases between them. CDR3 loop: CASSLPRELFF. For the CDR3, the DNA is TGTGCCAGTAGTTTACCCCGGGAGCTGTTTTTT.